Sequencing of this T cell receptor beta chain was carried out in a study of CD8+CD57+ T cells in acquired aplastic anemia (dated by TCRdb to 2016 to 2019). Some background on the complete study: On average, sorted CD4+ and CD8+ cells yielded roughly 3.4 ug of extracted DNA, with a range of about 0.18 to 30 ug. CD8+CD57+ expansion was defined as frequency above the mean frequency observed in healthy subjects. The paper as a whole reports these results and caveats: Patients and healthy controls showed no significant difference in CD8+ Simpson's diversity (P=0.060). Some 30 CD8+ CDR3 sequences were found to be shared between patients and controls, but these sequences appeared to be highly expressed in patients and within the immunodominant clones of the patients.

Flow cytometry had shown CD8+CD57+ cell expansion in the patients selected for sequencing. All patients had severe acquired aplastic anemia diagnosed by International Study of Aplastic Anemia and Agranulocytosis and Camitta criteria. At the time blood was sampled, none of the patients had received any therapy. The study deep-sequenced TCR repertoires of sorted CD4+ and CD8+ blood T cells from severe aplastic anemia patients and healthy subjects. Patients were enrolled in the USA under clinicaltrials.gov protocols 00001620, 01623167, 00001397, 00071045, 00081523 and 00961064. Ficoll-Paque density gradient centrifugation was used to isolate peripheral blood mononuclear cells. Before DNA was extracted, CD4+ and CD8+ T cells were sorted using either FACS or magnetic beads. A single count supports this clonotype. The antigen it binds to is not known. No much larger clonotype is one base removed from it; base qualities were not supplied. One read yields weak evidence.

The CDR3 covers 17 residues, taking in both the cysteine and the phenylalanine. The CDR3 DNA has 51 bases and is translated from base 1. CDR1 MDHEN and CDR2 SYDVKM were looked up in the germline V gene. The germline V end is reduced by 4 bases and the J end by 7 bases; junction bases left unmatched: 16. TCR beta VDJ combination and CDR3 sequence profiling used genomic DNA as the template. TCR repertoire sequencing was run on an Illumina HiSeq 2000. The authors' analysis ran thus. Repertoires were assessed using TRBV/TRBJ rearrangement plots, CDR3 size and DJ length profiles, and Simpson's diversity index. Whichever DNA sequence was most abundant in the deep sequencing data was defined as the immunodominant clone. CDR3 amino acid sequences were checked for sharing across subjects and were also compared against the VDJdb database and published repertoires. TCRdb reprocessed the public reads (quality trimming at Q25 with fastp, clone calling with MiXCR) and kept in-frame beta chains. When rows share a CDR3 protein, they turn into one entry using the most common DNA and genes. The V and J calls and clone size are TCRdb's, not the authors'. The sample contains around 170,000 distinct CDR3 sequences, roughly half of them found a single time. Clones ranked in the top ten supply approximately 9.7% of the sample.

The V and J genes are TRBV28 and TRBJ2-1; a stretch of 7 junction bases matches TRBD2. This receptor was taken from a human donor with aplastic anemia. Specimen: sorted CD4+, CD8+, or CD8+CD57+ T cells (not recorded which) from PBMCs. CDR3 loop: CASSSLSLADQTNEQFF. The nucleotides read TGTGCCAGCAGTTCATTGTCTCTAGCGGACCAAACGAATGAGCAGTTCTTC.